A single sample is the source of the 21 T cell receptor beta chains below, sequenced in a study of metastatic and nonmetastatic thyroid tumors. Thyroid surgery was preceded by no treatment in any patient. TCRdb re-analyzed the PCR reads through MiXCR. The sample contains about 43,000 clones, more than 3% of which appear only once. Specimen: blood. These receptors all come from a female donor with papillary thyroid cancer or a benign thyroid nodule (not recorded which). Some clones in this sample may be carry-over from other donors' samples.

The V and J genes are TRBV7-3 and TRBJ2-2; D is ambiguous. V lost 1 base to trimming and J lost 0 bases, with 6 bases between them. Per germline, CDR1 SGHTA and CDR2 FQGTGA. The CDR3 totals 15 residues. In DNA form, the CDR3 reads TGTGCCAGCAGCTTAAGTGGAGCGAACACCGGGGAGCTGTTTTTT. Encoded protein: CASSLSGANTGELFF. Full variable domain (remainder filled in from reference TRBV7-3 and TRBJ2-2): GAGVSQTPSNKVTEKGKYVELRCDPISGHTALYWYRQSLGQGPEFLIYFQGTGAADDSGLPNDRFFAVRPEGSVSTLKIQRTERGDSAVYLCASSLSGANTGELFFGEGSRLTVL.

In its sample, this clone was seen many times. The chain links TRBV27 to TRBJ2-3; TRBD2 matches at 13 bases. J was trimmed by 3 bases and V by 2 bases; bases with no gene match: 2. This CDR3 spans 16 amino acids. Germline-derived CDR1 and CDR2 are MNHEY and SMNVEV (reference sequence). CDR3 residues: CASSLQGLAGTDTQYF. CDR3 bases: TGTGCCAGCAGTTTACAGGGACTAGCGGGAACAGATACGCAGTATTTT.

J is TRBJ1-2 and V is TRBV12-3 or TRBV12-4; D is perhaps TRBD1 (6 bases). V lost 6 bases and J lost 4, with 15 bases in between. The CDR3 has 14 amino acids. Here the CDR3 DNA reads TGTGCCAGCAGCGTGCCGGGACACTCCTATGGCTACACCTTC. Translating it yields CASSVPGHSYGYTF.

This clone was counted at least ten times. CDR3 DNA sequence: TGCGCCAGCAGCTTGAACGCCGACAGTTCCTACGAGCAGTACTTC. Translated: CASSLNADSSYEQYF. The chain recombines TRBV5-1 with TRBJ2-7; tentatively, D is TRBD1 (5 bases). Trimming removed 1 base from V and 1 base from J, with 12 bases in between. This CDR3 contains 15 residues. Germline assignment: CDR1 SGHRS and CDR2 YFSETQ.

The CDR3 DNA reads TGTGCCAGCAGTCACGAAGGGGGTAGCGCTGAAGCTTTCTTT. It yields the protein CASSHEGGSAEAFF. The V gene is TRBV6-2 or TRBV6-3, the J gene TRBJ1-1; perhaps TRBD1 as D (6 bases). The germline V gene has CDR1 MNHEY and CDR2 SVGEGT. CDR3 size: 14 residues. Between the trimmed V and J ends, which lost 5 bases and 6 bases, there was a span of 16 bases.

The chain recombines TRBV6-4 with TRBJ2-1, with 10 bases matching TRBD1. J lost 5 bases, V lost 8 bases, and 3 bases had no gene match. Germline V gene data show CDR1 as MRHNA and CDR2 as SNTAGT. The CDR3 spans 13 residues. In DNA form, the CDR3 reads TGTGCCAGCGGGACAGGGGCAAACAATGAGCAGTTCTTC. Protein product: CASGTGANNEQFF.

The V gene is TRBV30, the J gene TRBJ1-3, with D tentatively TRBD1 (5 bases). Germline CDR1 is GTSNPN and CDR2 is SVGIG (reference sequence). Trimming shortened V by 3 bases and J by 9 bases, and 18 bases separated the two germline ends. The CDR3 consists of 14 residues. The CDR3 coding sequence is TGTGCCTGGAGCGGGACCCGGGGTGGGGGCACCATATATTTT. Translating it yields CAWSGTRGGGTIYF.

The table lists this clone with many counts. This chain links TRBV3-1 with TRBJ2-2, with TRBD1 identical over 9 bases. V dropped 4 bases and J dropped 5; count of bases not matched to a gene: 2. The V gene's germline CDR1 is LGHDT and CDR2 YNNKEL (reference sequence). The CDR3 runs to 14 residues. CDR3 sequence: CASSRGQGTGELFF. The CDR3 DNA reads TGTGCCAGCAGCCGGGGACAGGGAACCGGGGAGCTGTTTTTT.

V gene TRBV20-1 combines with J gene TRBJ1-3, with a tentative D call TRBD1 (6 bases). Looked up from germline, CDR1 is DFQATT and CDR2 is SNEGSKA (reference sequence). Trimming removed 1 base from V and 2 bases from J, with 12 bases in between. The CDR3 is made up of 15 amino acids. The CDR3 DNA sequence: TGCAGTGCTAGAGTTCCGGGGGCGACTGGAAACACCATATATTTT. Translating gives CSARVPGATGNTIYF.

This clone was detected only a few times. The rearrangement uses TRBV20-1 and TRBJ2-3; possible D gene TRBD2, 5 bases. The germline V gene encodes CDR1 DFQATT and CDR2 SNEGSKA (reference sequence). This CDR3 has 10 amino acids. Deletions cut 4 bases from V and 7 bases from J, with 6 bases between. The CDR3 region has the DNA TGCAGTGCTATCGGGAATACGCAGTATTTT. Amino acids: CSAIGNTQYF.

The rearrangement links TRBV2 to TRBJ1-1; 8 bases align to TRBD1. V shed 4 bases and J 3 bases; nucleotides not matched to a gene: 4. The CDR3 covers 14 residues. Germline V gives CDR1 SNHLY, CDR2 FYNNEI. CDR3 sequence: CASSATGGDTEAFF. As DNA, the CDR3 is TGTGCCAGCAGTGCCACAGGGGGGGACACTGAAGCTTTCTTT.

The V and J genes are TRBV9 and TRBJ2-5, with TRBD1 matching 10 bases. The CDR3 contains 15 residues. V lost 2 bases, J lost 5 bases, and 6 bases stayed unmatched. Germline assignment: CDR1 SGDLS and CDR2 YYNGEE. For the CDR3, the DNA is TGTGCCAGCAGCGTGTGGGGACAGGGGTGGGAGACCCAGTACTTC. It encodes CASSVWGQGWETQYF.

This clone was recorded many times. The CDR3 DNA is TGCAGTGCTATACAGAGTAACTATGGCTACACCTTC. Its translation is CSAIQSNYGYTF. This sequence joins TRBV20-1 and TRBJ1-2; no definite D call. Germline CDR1 DFQATT, CDR2 SNEGSKA (reference sequence). V gave up 4 bases and J gave up 1 base, with 7 bases separating them. The length of the CDR3 is 12 residues.

This clone was counted at least ten times. A much larger clonotype is one base distant, so this may be a read error. The V and J genes are TRBV30 and TRBJ2-7; TRBD2 matches 8 bases. Per germline, CDR1 GTSNPN and CDR2 SVGIG (reference sequence). CDR3 length: 13 amino acids. The CDR3 coding sequence is TGTGCCTGGACATACGGGAGGGGGTACGGGCAGTACTTC. This gives the protein CAWTYGRGYGQYF.

The chain is built from TRBV5-1 and TRBJ2-1, with D perhaps being TRBD1 or TRBD2 (5 bases each). The germline V gene has CDR1 SGHRS and CDR2 YFSETQ. V was cut by 5 bases and J by 6 bases, with 12 bases left in between. The CDR3 contains 13 residues. The CDR3 loop is CASRGEAINEQFF. CDR3 coding DNA: TGCGCCAGCAGGGGGGAAGCCATCAATGAGCAGTTCTTC. Filled out from reference TRBV5-1 and TRBJ2-1, the complete variable domain reads KAGVTQTPRYLIKTRGQQVTLSCSPISGHRSVSWYQQTPGQGLQFLFEYFSETQRNKGNFPGRFSGRQFSNSRSEMNVSTLELGDSALYLCASRGEAINEQFFGPGTRLTVL.

The chain has TRBV12-3 or TRBV12-4 and TRBJ1-1; TRBD1 might be the D (5 bases). V was trimmed by 3 bases and J by 0 bases, leaving 11 bases between them. The CDR3 sequence is 15 residues long. As DNA, the CDR3 is TGTGCCAGCAGTTTCGGGGCAGGCATGAACACTGAAGCTTTCTTT. It translates to CASSFGAGMNTEAFF.

This clone has just a few counts. This chain links TRBV6-1 with TRBJ1-1; the D is unclear. The CDR3 covers 13 residues. Germline V lookup: CDR1 MNHNS, CDR2 SASEGT. V lost 7 bases and J lost 1, with 10 bases in between. Here the CDR3 reads CASTVSRNTEAFF. The CDR3 DNA follows: TGTGCCAGCACTGTGTCGAGGAACACTGAAGCTTTCTTT.

The rearrangement joins TRBV7-6 to TRBJ1-5, with unresolved D. Per germline, CDR1 SGHVS and CDR2 FNYEAQ. The V end lost 11 bases, the J end lost 4 bases, and 12 bases lay between the germline ends. CDR3 length: 12 amino acids. The CDR3 nucleotides read TGTGCCCTGAAGGCGAGGAATCAGCCCCAGCATTTT. Translating gives CALKARNQPQHF.

This clone showed up many times. Mismatch with germline at one junction end may stem from a read error. The chain employs TRBV7-7 and TRBJ2-3; no definite D call. This CDR3 has 13 residues. CDR1 is SSHAT, CDR2 FNYEAQ, per germline (reference sequence). The chain's CDR3 is CASSPDRGRPQYF. CDR3 nucleotide sequence: TGTGCTAGCAGCCCAGATAGAGGCCGGCCGCAGTATTTT.

CDR3 DNA sequence: TGTGCCAGTAGTATCCCGGACAGGGGAGGTGGCAATCAGCCCCAGCATTTT. This sequence encodes CASSIPDRGGGNQPQHF. The chain has TRBV19 and TRBJ1-5; 9 nucleotides agree with TRBD1. Germline trimming cut 3 bases from V and 2 bases from J; bases unmatched to any gene: 8. CDR1 is LNHDA, CDR2 SQIVND, per germline (reference sequence). This CDR3 is 17 amino acids long.

This clone was picked up many times. The rearrangement joins TRBV20-1 to TRBJ1-1; 8 nucleotides match TRBD1. V lost 2 bases, J lost 3 bases, and 8 bases stayed unmatched. The CDR3 is 15 amino acids. Germline V lookup: CDR1 DFQATT, CDR2 SNEGSKA (reference sequence). CDR3 nucleotide sequence: TGCAGTGCTAGAAGACAGGGGCTGAGGGACACTGAAGCTTTCTTT. It is translated as CSARRQGLRDTEAFF.